This paragraph reports one TCR beta chain. Its antigen is still unknown. CDR3 length: 12 amino acids. Trimming left V 2 bases short and J 7 bases short, with 9 bases between. The TCR beta libraries were generated through quantitative 5'-RACE incorporating molecular barcodes. TCRdb fed the 5' RACE reads into MiXCR, producing one record per CDR3 protein. The repertoire holds approximately 200,000 distinct CDR3 sequences, with 13% as singletons. The data were obtained in a study of CD8 T cells in ankylosing spondylitis. Study-wide results and limits: Blood from ankylosing spondylitis patients appeared to carry a characteristic roughly 8-variant TCR beta motif.

The chain is built from TRBV12-3 or TRBV12-4 and TRBJ2-7; D gene uncertain. The receptor was isolated from a male donor with ankylosing spondylitis or in good health (not recorded which). The sequenced sample was blood, either unsorted or a sorted T cell fraction (not recorded which). DNA for the CDR3: TGTGCCAGCAGTTTACGTGGGCGAGAGCAGTACTTC. Translation gives CASSLRGREQYF.